What follows are 11 T cell receptor beta chains derived from one specimen sequenced in a study of blood T cell repertoires in COVID-19. Libraries were prepared by immunoSEQ multiplex PCR; TCRdb keeps only in-frame clonotypes and omits some of them. Of roughly 190,000 clones listed, around 85% are singletons. Sequenced sample: peripheral blood. These receptors came from a woman between 55 and 75 years old with acute or convalescent COVID-19.

This clone was counted only a few times. The rearrangement links TRBV19 to TRBJ1-2; no clear D gene. Trimming left V 3 bases short and J 3 bases short, with 20 bases between. CDR1 is LNHDA, CDR2 SQIVND, per germline (reference sequence). The CDR3 has 17 amino acids. The CDR3 region has the DNA TGTGCCAGTAGTATTTCGGCGGTAGAGGTATCTTACTATGGCTACACCTTC. Translating it yields CASSISAVEVSYYGYTF.

J is TRBJ2-5 and V is TRBV29-1, with 16 nucleotides matching TRBD2. Trimming took 6 bases from V and 5 from J; bases not matched to a gene: 3. From germline, CDR1 is SQVTM and CDR2 ANQGSEA. This CDR3 region has 14 residues. This chain's CDR3 is CSVGLAGGPETQYF. In DNA, the CDR3 is TGCAGCGTGGGACTAGCGGGAGGGCCCGAGACCCAGTACTTC.

This clone was detected a few times. The chain is built from TRBV19 and TRBJ2-1, with D possibly being TRBD2 (6 bases). CDR1 is LNHDA, CDR2 SQIVND, per germline (reference sequence). This CDR3 region has 15 residues. Trimming left V 9 bases short and J 4 bases short, with 19 bases between. The CDR3 nucleotides are TGTGCCAGCAGAAGAGGGACTTACCCGTACAATGAGCAGTTCTTC. Translation gives CASRRGTYPYNEQFF.

This clone was seen only a few times. V gene TRBV3-1 (or the pseudogene TRBV3-2) combines with J gene TRBJ1-5; possible D gene TRBD1, 5 bases. Germline CDR1 reads LGHDT; CDR2 reads YNNKEL (reference sequence). The CDR3 has 14 residues. Trimming cost V 0 bases and J 4 bases, with 7 bases left between them. CDR3 DNA sequence: TGTGCCAGCAGCCAAGATGGGGGGAATCAGCCCCAGCATTTT. Residues: CASSQDGGNQPQHF.

The chain has TRBV15 and TRBJ1-5, with 9 bases matching TRBD1. V was pared by 4 bases and J by 2 bases, with 6 bases of the junction left unmatched. Germline loops: CDR1 LNHNV, CDR2 YYDKDF (reference sequence). CDR3 length: 16 amino acids. For the CDR3, the DNA is TGTGCCACCAGCACGGGACAGGGTGGCGGCAATCAGCCCCAGCATTTT. Translating it yields CATSTGQGGGNQPQHF.

V gene TRBV30 combines with J gene TRBJ2-7; 7 bases fit TRBD2. Germline V lookup: CDR1 GTSNPN, CDR2 SVGIG (reference sequence). Germline trimming cut 3 bases from V and 3 bases from J; bases unmatched to any gene: 2. The CDR3 spans 12 residues. CDR3 region: CAWSRGGYEQYF. In DNA, the CDR3 is TGTGCCTGGAGCCGCGGGGGCTACGAGCAGTACTTC.

The chain has TRBV27 and TRBJ1-2; D may be TRBD1 (5 bases). V dropped 6 bases and J dropped 4 bases, with 18 bases sitting between them. This CDR3 is built from 15 residues. Germline V gives CDR1 MNHEY, CDR2 SMNVEV (reference sequence). CDR3 bases: TGTGCCAGCAGCCGCCTGGGGCAGACAACCTATGGCTACACCTTC. It encodes CASSRLGQTTYGYTF.

This clone was observed a few times. The rearrangement joins TRBV4-1 to TRBJ2-1; 10 bases fit TRBD2. V lost 1 base and J lost 11; bases outside the gene matches: 8. In germline, CDR1 is MGHRA, CDR2 YSYEKL. The CDR3 runs to 15 residues. CDR3 region: CASSQGMTSGYQQFF. The DNA for the CDR3 is TGCGCCAGCAGCCAAGGGATGACTAGCGGGTACCAGCAGTTCTTC.

CDR3 sequence reads: CASSSPGQGANEQFF. As DNA, the CDR3 is TGTGCCAGCAGCTCGCCAGGACAGGGGGCCAATGAGCAGTTCTTC. The chain has TRBV11-3 and TRBJ2-1, with 11 nucleotides matching TRBD1. V dropped 4 bases and J dropped 6; count of bases not matched to a gene: 5. This CDR3 is 15 amino acids long. Germline-derived CDR1 and CDR2 are SGHNT and YENEEA.

This clone has a single count. This sequence joins TRBV28 and TRBJ1-6; D possibly corresponds to TRBD1 (6 bases). Trimming removed 3 bases at V and 8 bases at J, with 11 bases between. The CDR3 consists of 14 residues. CDR1 and CDR2 (germline): MDHEN, SYDVKM. CDR3 region: CASSLSRGDSPLHF. For the CDR3, the DNA is TGTGCCAGCAGTTTGAGCAGGGGTGATTCACCCCTCCACTTT.

The chain links TRBV19 to TRBJ1-5; possibly TRBD1 for D (6 bases). The ends were cut back, 1 base at V and 4 bases at J, with 11 bases in the middle. The germline V gene has CDR1 LNHDA and CDR2 SQIVND (reference sequence). The CDR3 covers 15 residues. The CDR3: CASSIGGGLNQPQHF. DNA for the CDR3: TGTGCCAGTAGTATAGGGGGGGGGCTAAATCAGCCCCAGCATTTT.